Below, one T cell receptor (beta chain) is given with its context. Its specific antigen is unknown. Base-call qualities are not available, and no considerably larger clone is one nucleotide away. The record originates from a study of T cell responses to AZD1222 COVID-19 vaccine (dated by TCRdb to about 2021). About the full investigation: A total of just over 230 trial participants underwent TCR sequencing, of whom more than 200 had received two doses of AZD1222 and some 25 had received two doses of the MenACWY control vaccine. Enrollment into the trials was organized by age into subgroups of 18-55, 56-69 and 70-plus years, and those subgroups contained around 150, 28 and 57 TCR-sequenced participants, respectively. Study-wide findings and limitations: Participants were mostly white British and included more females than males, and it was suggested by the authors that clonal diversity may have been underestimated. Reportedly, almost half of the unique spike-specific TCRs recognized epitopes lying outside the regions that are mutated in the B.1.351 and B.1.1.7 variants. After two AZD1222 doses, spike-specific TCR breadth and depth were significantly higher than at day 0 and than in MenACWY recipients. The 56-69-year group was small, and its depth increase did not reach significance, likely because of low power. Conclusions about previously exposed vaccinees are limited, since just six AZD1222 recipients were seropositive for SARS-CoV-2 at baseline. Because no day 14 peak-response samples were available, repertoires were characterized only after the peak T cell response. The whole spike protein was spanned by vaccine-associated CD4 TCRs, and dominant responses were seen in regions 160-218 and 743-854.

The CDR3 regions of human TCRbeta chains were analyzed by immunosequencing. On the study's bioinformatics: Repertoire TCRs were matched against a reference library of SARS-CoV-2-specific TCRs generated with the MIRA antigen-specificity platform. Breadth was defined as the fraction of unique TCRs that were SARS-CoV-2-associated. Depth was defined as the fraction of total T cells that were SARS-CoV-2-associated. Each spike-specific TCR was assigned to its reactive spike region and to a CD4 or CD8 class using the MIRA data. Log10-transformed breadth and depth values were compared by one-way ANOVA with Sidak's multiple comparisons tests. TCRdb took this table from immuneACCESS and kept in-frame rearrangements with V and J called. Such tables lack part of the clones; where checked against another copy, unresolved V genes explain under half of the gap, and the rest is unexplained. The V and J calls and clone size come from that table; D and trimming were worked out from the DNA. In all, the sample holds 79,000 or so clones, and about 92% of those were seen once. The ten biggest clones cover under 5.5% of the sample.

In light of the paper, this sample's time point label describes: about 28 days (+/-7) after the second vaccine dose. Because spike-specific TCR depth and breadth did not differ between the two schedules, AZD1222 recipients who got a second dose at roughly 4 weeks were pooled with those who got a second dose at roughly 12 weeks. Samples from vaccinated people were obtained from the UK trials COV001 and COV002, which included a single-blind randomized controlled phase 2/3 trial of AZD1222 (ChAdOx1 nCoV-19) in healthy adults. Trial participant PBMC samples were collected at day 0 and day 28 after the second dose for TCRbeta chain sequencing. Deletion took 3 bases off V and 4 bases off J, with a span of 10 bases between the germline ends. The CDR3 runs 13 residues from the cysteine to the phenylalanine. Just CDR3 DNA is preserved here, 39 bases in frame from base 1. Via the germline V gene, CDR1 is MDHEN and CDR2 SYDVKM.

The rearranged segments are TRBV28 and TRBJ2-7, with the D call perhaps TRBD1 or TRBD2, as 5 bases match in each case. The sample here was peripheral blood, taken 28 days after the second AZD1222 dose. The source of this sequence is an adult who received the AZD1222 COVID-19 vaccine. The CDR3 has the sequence CASSFSEGYEQYF. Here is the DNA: TGTGCCAGCAGTTTTTCCGAGGGGTACGAGCAGTACTTC.